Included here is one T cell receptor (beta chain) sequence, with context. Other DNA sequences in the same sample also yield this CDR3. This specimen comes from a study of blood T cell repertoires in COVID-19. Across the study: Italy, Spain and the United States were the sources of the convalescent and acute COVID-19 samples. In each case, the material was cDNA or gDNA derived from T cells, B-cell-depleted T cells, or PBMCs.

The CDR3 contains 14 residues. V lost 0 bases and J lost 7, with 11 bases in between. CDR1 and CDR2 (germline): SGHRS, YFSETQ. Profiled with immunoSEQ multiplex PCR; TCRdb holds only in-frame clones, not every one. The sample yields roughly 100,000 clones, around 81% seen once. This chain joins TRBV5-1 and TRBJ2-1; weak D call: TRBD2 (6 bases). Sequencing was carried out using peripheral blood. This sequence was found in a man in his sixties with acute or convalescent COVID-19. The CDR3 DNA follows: TGCGCCAGCAGCTTGGGAACACTAGCAAATGAGCAGTTCTTC. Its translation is CASSLGTLANEQFF. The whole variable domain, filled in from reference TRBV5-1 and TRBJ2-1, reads KAGVTQTPRYLIKTRGQQVTLSCSPISGHRSVSWYQQTPGQGLQFLFEYFSETQRNKGNFPGRFSGRQFSNSRSEMNVSTLELGDSALYLCASSLGTLANEQFFGPGTRLTVL.